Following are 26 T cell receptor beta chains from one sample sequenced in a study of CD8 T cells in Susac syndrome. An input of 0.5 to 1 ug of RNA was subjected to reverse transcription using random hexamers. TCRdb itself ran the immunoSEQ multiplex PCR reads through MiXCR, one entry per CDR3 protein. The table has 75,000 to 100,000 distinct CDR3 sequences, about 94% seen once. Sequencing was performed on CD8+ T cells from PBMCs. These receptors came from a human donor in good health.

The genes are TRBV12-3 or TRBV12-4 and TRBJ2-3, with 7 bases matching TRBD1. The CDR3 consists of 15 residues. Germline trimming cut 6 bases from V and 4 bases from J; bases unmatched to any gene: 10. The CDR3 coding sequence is TGTGCCAGCAGCCTTTATAACAGGGGCGCAGATACGCAGTATTTT. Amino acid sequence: CASSLYNRGADTQYF.

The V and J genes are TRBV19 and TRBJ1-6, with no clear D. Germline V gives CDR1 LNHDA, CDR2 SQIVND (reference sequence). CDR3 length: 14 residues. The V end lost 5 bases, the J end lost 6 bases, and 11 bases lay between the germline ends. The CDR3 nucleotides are TGTGCCAGTAGTTGGGGTCGCATTAATTCACCCCTCCACTTT. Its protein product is CASSWGRINSPLHF.

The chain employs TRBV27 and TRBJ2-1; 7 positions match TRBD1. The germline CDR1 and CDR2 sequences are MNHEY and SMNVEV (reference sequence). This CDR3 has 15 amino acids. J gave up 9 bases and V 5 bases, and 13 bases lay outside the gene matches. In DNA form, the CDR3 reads TGTGCCAGCAGTACCTGGGGACAGAAGATCGGTGAGCAGTTCTTC. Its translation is CASSTWGQKIGEQFF.

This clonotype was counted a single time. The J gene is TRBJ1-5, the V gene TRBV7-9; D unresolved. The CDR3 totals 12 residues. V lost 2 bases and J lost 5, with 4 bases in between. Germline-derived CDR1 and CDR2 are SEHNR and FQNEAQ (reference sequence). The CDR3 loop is CASSLSHQPQHF. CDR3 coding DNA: TGTGCCAGCAGCTTATCACATCAGCCCCAGCATTTT. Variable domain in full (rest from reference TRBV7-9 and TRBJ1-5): DTGVSQNPRHKITKRGQNVTFRCDPISEHNRLYWYRQTLGQGPEFLTYFQNEAQLEKSRLLSDRFSAERPKGSFSTLEIQRTEQGDSAMYLCASSLSHQPQHFGDGTRLSIL.

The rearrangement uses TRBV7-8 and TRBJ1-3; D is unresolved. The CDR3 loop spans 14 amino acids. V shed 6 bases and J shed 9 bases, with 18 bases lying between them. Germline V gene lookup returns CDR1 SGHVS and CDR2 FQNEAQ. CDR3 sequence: CASSPAVSTATIYF. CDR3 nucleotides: TGTGCCAGCAGTCCAGCAGTCTCCACGGCCACCATATATTTT.

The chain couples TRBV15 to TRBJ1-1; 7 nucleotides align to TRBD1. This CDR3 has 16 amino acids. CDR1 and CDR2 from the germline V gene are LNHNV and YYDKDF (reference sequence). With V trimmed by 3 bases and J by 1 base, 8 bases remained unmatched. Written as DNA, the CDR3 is TGTGCCACCAGCAGGGGAGGACAGGCTACGAACACTGAAGCTTTCTTT. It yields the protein CATSRGGQATNTEAFF.

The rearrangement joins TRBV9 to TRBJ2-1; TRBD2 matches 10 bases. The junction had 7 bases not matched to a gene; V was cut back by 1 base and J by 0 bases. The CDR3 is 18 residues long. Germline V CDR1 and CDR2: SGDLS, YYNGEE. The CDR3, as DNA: TGTGCCAGCAGCGTACCTAGCGGGGGCGGAAGCTCCTACAATGAGCAGTTCTTC. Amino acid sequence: CASSVPSGGGSSYNEQFF.

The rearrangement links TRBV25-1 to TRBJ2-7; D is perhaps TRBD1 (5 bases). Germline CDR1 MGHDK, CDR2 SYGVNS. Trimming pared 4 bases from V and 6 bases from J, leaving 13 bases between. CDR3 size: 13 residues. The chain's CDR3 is CASSGTSWGEQYF. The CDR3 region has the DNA TGTGCCAGCAGTGGGACATCCTGGGGCGAGCAGTACTTC.

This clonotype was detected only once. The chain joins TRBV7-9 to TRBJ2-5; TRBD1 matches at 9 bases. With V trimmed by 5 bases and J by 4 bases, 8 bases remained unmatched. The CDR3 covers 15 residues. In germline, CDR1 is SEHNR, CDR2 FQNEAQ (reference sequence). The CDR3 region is CASSHSGTGRETQYF. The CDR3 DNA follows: TGTGCCAGCAGCCACTCCGGGACAGGGAGAGAGACCCAGTACTTC.

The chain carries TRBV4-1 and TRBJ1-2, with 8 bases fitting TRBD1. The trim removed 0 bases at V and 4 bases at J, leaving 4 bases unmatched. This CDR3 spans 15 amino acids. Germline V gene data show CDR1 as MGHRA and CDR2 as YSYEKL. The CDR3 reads CASSQDPGGPYGYTF. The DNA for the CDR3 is TGCGCCAGCAGCCAAGATCCAGGGGGCCCCTATGGCTACACCTTC.

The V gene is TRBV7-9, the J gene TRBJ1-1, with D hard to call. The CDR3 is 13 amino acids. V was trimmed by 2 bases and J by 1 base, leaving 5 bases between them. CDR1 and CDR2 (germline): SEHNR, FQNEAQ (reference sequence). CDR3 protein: CASSLHPNTEAFF. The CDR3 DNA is TGTGCCAGCAGCTTACACCCGAACACTGAAGCTTTCTTT.

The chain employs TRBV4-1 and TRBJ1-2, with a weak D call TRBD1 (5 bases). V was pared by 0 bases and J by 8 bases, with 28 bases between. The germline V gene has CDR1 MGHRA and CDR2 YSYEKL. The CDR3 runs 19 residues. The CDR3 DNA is TGCGCCAGCAGCCAAGATCACCCCTCCTCTGGACACTTAAGAGACGGCTACACCTTC. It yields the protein CASSQDHPSSGHLRDGYTF.

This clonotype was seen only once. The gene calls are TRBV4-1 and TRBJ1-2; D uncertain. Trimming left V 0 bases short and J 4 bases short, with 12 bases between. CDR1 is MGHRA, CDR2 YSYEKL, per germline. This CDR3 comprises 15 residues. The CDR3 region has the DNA TGCGCCAGCAGCCAAGAGAAAGGAGGCGGCTATGGCTACACCTTC. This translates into CASSQEKGGGYGYTF.

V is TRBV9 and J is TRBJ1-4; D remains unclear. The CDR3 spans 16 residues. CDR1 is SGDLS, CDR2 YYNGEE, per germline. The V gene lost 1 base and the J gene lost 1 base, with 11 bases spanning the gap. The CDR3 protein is CASSVSSGITNEKLFF. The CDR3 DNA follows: TGTGCCAGCAGCGTATCCTCCGGGATAACTAATGAAAAACTGTTTTTT.

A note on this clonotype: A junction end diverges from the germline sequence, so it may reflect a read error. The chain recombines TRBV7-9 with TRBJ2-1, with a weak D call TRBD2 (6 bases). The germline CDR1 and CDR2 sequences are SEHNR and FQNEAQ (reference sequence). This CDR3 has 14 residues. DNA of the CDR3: TGCGCCAGCAGCCAAGGAGGGTCCTACAATGGGCAGTTCTTC. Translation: CASSQGGSYNGQFF.

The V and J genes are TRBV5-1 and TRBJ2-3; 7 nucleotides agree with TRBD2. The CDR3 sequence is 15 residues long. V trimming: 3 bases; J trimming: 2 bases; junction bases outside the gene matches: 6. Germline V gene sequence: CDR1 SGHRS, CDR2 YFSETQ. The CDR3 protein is CASSWGTTLTDTQYF. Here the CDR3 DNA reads TGCGCCAGCAGCTGGGGGACTACCCTCACAGATACGCAGTATTTT. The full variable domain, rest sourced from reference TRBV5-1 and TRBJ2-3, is KAGVTQTPRYLIKTRGQQVTLSCSPISGHRSVSWYQQTPGQGLQFLFEYFSETQRNKGNFPGRFSGRQFSNSRSEMNVSTLELGDSALYLCASSWGTTLTDTQYFGPGTRLTVL.

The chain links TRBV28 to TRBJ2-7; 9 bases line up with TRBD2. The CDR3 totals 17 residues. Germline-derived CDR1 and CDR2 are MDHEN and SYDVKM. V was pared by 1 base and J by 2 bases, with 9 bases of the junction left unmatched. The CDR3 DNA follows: TGTGCCAGCAGTTTATCAGCGACCCTAGCGGGGACCTACGAGCAGTACGTC. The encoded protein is CASSLSATLAGTYEQYV.

The CDR3, as DNA: TGCGCCAGCAGCCCCGGGAGCCCAGACCCGGGCGGGGAGCTGTTTTTT. Amino acids: CASSPGSPDPGGELFF. The chain couples TRBV4-1 to TRBJ2-2; tentative D call: TRBD2 (6 bases). CDR3 length: 16 residues. Germline lookup yields CDR1 MGHRA and CDR2 YSYEKL. The germline V and J ends were trimmed by 4 bases and 7 bases, with 19 bases remaining between them.

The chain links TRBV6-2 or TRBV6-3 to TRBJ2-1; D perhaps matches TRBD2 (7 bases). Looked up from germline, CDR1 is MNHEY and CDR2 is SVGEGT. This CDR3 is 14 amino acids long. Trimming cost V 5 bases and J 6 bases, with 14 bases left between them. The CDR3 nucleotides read TGTGCCAGCAGTCATGGGGGGGCCGGCAATGAGCAGTTCTTC. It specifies CASSHGGAGNEQFF.

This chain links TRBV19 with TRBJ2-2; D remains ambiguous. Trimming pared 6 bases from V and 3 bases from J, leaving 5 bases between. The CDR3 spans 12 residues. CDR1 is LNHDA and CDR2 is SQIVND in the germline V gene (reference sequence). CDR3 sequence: CASRADTGELFF. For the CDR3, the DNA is TGTGCCAGTAGGGCCGACACCGGGGAGCTGTTTTTT.

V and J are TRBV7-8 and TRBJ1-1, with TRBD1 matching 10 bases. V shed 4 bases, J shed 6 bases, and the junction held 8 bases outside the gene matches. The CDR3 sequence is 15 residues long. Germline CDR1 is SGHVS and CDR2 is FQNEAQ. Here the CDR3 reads CASSSRDRGYAEAFF. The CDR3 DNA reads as TGTGCCAGCAGCTCGAGGGACAGGGGATATGCTGAAGCTTTCTTT.

CDR3 in amino acids: CASSQLLWQGNEKLFF. The CDR3 region has the DNA TGTGCCAGCAGCCAACTTCTTTGGCAGGGTAATGAAAAACTGTTTTTT. The genes are TRBV3-1 and TRBJ1-4; tentative D call: TRBD1 (5 bases). Trimming left V 2 bases short and J 4 bases short, with 14 bases between. In germline, CDR1 is LGHDT, CDR2 YNNKEL (reference sequence). CDR3 length equals 16 residues. Using reference TRBV3-1 and TRBJ1-4 for the parts outside the CDR3, the full variable domain is DTAVSQTPKYLVTQMGNDKSIKCEQNLGHDTMYWYKQDSKKFLKIMFSYNNKELIINETVPNRFSPKSPDKAHLNLHINSLELGDSAVYFCASSQLLWQGNEKLFFGSGTQLSVL.

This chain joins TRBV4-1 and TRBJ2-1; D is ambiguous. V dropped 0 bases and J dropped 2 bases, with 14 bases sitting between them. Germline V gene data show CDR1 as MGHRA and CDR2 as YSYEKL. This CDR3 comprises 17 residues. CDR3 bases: TGCGCCAGCAGCCAAGATCGGATCTCCCTCCCCTACAATGAGCAGTTCTTC. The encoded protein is CASSQDRISLPYNEQFF.

The CDR3 is CASSLTTGGQETQYF. In DNA form, the CDR3 reads TGTGCCAGCAGCTTAACCACAGGGGGCCAAGAGACCCAGTACTTC. The rearrangement links TRBV7-9 to TRBJ2-5, with 8 bases matching TRBD1. The V gene's germline CDR1 is SEHNR and CDR2 FQNEAQ (reference sequence). The V segment lost 2 bases and the J segment 1 base; nucleotides outside the gene matches: 3. CDR3 length equals 15 residues.

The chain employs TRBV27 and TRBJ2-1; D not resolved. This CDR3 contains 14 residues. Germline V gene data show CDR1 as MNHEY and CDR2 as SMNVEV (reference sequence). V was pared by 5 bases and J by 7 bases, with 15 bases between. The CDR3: CASSPNLPINEQFF. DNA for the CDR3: TGTGCCAGCAGTCCCAACCTACCTATAAATGAGCAGTTCTTC.

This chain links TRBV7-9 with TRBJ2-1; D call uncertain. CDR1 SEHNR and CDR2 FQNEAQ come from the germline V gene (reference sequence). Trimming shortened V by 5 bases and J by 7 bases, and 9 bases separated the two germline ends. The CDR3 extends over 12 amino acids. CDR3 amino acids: CASSMVPNEQFF. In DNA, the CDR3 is TGTGCCAGCAGCATGGTCCCAAATGAGCAGTTCTTC.